This TCR beta chain was retrieved from a study of T cell responses to AZD1222 COVID-19 vaccine. Using immunoSEQ multiplex PCR, the repertoire was profiled, and TCRdb retains in-frame clones only, with some absent. The sample contains around 170,000 clones, more than 75% of which appear only once. Notes on this clone: Its antigen is undetermined.

Broader study findings: The sample set comprised mostly white British donors with more females, and clonal diversity was possibly underestimated. Spike as a whole was targeted by vaccine-associated CD4 TCRs, dominant at 160-218 and 743-854. Spike-specific TCR breadth and depth both grew after two AZD1222 doses.

The specimen was peripheral blood, collected on day 0 of AZD1222 vaccination. The TCR was taken from an adult in good health.

The CDR3 region has the DNA TGTGCCAGCAAACAGGCGGAGCTAGCTTTCTTT. Amino acid sequence: CASKQAELAFF. V is TRBV6-5 and J is TRBJ1-1; D possibly corresponds to TRBD1 (5 bases). The CDR3 is made up of 11 amino acids. Trimming stripped 7 bases from V and 10 bases from J, with 13 bases between. Germline V gene data show CDR1 as MNHEY and CDR2 as SVGAGI.